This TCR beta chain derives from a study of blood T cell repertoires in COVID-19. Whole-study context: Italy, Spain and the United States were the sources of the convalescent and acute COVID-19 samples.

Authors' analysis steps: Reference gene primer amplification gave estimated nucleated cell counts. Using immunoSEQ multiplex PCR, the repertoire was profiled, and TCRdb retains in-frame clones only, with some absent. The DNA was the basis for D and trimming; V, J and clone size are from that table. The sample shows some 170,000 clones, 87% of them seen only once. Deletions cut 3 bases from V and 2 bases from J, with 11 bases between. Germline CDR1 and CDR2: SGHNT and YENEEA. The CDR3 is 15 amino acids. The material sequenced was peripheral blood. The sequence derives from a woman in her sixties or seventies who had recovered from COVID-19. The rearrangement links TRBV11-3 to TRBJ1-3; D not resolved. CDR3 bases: TGTGCCAGCAGCTTGGCGGGAGCTCCTGGAAACACCATATATTTT. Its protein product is CASSLAGAPGNTIYF. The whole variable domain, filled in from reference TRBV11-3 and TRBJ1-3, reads EAGVVQSPRYKIIEKKQPVAFWCNPISGHNTLYWYLQNLGQGPELLIRYENEEAVDDSQLPKDRFSAERLKGVDSTLKIQPAELGDSAVYLCASSLAGAPGNTIYFGEGSWLTVV.